Listed below are T cell receptor beta chains from one sample, sequenced in a study of cytomegalovirus exposure and HLA in healthy donors. Assay: immunoSEQ multiplex PCR; the TCRdb copy retains only in-frame clones and omits some. The sample yields around 160,000 clones, 70% to 90% seen once. Sample: PBMCs. The receptors come from a man between 18 and 29 years old in good health and CMV-seronegative. Both conserved end residues are part of each CDR3. Each record gives: clone size, D gene, V gene, J gene, CDR3 length, CDR3 protein, CDR3 DNA. A D gene is named only where the DNA matches it firmly. Only some rows state a clone size, as once, few, many or a class for expanded clones.

.	TRBD1	TRBV5-1	TRBJ2-2	15	CASSPGQEQTGELFF	TGCGCCAGCAGCCCGGGACAGGAGCAAACCGGGGAGCTGTTTTTT
once	TRBD1	TRBV27	TRBJ1-1	14	CASSPGGMNTEAFF	TGTGCCAGCAGTCCAGGGGGCATGAACACTGAAGCTTTCTTT
once	.	TRBV5-6	TRBJ2-5	12	CASIGGEETQYF	TGTGCCAGCATAGGGGGAGAAGAGACCCAGTACTTC
.	TRBD2	TRBV10-2	TRBJ2-3	16	CASSHTVLAAIVTQYF	TGCGCCAGCAGTCACACAGTACTAGCGGCAATAGTTACGCAGTATTTT
.	.	TRBV27	TRBJ2-2	17	CASSTESVRVSAGELFF	TGTGCCAGCAGCACCGAGTCGGTCAGGGTTTCGGCCGGGGAGCTGTTTTTT
.	.	TRBV11-2	TRBJ1-1	13	CASSFGPVDEAFF	TGTGCCAGCAGCTTTGGGCCTGTAGATGAAGCTTTCTTT
.	TRBD2	TRBV27	TRBJ2-3	18	CASSLLSGGAVGTDTQYF	TGTGCCAGCAGTTTACTTAGCGGGGGGGCCGTAGGCACAGATACGCAGTATTTT
.	.	TRBV5-1	TRBJ2-2	18	CASSFMPQGRTNTGELFF	TGCGCCAGCAGCTTCATGCCCCAGGGCAGGACGAACACCGGGGAGCTGTTTTTT
.	TRBD1	TRBV7-9	TRBJ2-1	15	CASIKRAGGMMNGFF	TGTGCCAGCATCAAAAGGGCAGGGGGCATGATGAACGGGTTCTTC
.	TRBD2	TRBV2	TRBJ2-7	14	CASRSLAGAYEQYF	TGTGCCAGCCGAAGCCTAGCGGGAGCCTACGAGCAGTACTTC
.	TRBD1	TRBV29-1	TRBJ2-4	14	CSVWGGQGGNIQYF	TGCAGCGTGTGGGGGGGACAGGGAGGGAACATTCAGTACTTC
.	.	TRBV2	TRBJ2-1	14	CANSVPQGGDEQFF	TGTGCCAACAGCGTTCCCCAGGGAGGCGATGAGCAGTTCTTC
.	TRBD1	TRBV5-6	TRBJ2-2	15	CASSNLQGTAGELFF	TGTGCCAGCAGCAATCTTCAGGGGACAGCCGGGGAGCTGTTTTTT
once	.	TRBV5-4	TRBJ1-2	16	CASSLEAGGGIYGYTF	TGTGCCAGCAGCTTGGAGGCAGGAGGCGGGATTTATGGCTACACCTTC
few	.	TRBV18	TRBJ1-1	13	CASSRGGGTEAFF	TGTGCCAGCTCACGGGGGGGTGGCACTGAAGCTTTCTTT
.	TRBD2	TRBV19	TRBJ2-1	14	CASSIVGLAGEPFF	TGTGCCAGTAGTATAGTGGGACTAGCGGGGGAGCCGTTCTTC
.	TRBD2	TRBV27	TRBJ2-1	16	CASSLSLAGVRNEQFF	TGTGCCAGCAGTTTATCTCTAGCGGGAGTTAGAAATGAGCAGTTCTTC
.	TRBD2	TRBV7-2	TRBJ2-7	15	CASSSPGLAVHEQYF	TGTGCCAGCAGCTCACCGGGACTAGCAGTCCACGAGCAGTACTTC
.	.	TRBV6-5	TRBJ2-7	15	CASSYGLAVENEQYF	TGTGCCAGCAGTTACGGTCTGGCGGTAGAAAACGAGCAGTACTTC
.	.	TRBV2	TRBJ1-1	14	CASSVDIENTEAFF	TGTGCCAGCAGTGTGGACATTGAGAACACTGAAGCTTTCTTT
.	TRBD1	TRBV28	TRBJ1-1	15	CASNQRQGANTEAFF	TGTGCCAGCAACCAACGACAGGGGGCGAACACTGAAGCTTTCTTT
.	TRBD1	TRBV27	TRBJ1-5	12	CASREGAQPQHF	TGTGCCAGCAGGGAGGGGGCTCAGCCCCAGCATTTT
.	TRBD1	TRBV5-6	TRBJ2-2	16	CASSLTLTGKAGELFF	TGTGCCAGCAGCTTGACCTTGACAGGGAAGGCCGGGGAGCTGTTTTTT
.	.	TRBV28	TRBJ1-1	12	CASSNTGTEAFF	TGTGCCAGCAGTAACACAGGAACGGAAGCTTTCTTT
.	.	TRBV6-1	TRBJ1-1	11	CASSSSKLAFF	TGTGCCAGCAGTTCCTCAAAGCTAGCTTTCTTT
.	TRBD2	TRBV27	TRBJ2-7	16	CASSASGLAGGGEQYF	TGTGCCAGCAGCGCTTCGGGACTAGCGGGAGGGGGCGAGCAGTACTTC
.	TRBD1	TRBV4-1	TRBJ1-2	15	CASSPDRGINYGYTF	TGCGCCAGCAGCCCGGACAGGGGGATAAACTATGGCTACACCTTC
few	.	TRBV28	TRBJ2-7	12	CASSIDSYEQYF	TGTGCCAGCAGCATTGACAGCTACGAGCAGTACTTC
.	.	TRBV11-2	TRBJ1-5	13	CASSLEGRQPQHF	TGTGCCAGCAGCTTAGAAGGGAGGCAGCCCCAGCATTTT
.	.	TRBV20-1	TRBJ1-2	11	CSARDLHGYTF	TGCAGTGCGCGGGACTTGCATGGCTACACCTTC
.	TRBD2	TRBV10-2	TRBJ2-1	18	CASSLEVSASGLNNEQFF	TGCGCCAGCAGTTTAGAAGTTTCGGCTAGCGGACTTAACAATGAGCAGTTCTTC
.	TRBD1	TRBV28	TRBJ2-3	13	CASSSGGSDTQYF	TGTGCCAGCTCATCAGGGGGATCAGATACGCAGTATTTT
.	.	TRBV14	TRBJ1-1	13	CASSQISNTEAFF	TGTGCCAGCAGCCAAATCTCGAACACTGAAGCTTTCTTT
.	.	TRBV9	TRBJ2-3	14	CASNPIPSGYTQYF	TGTGCCAGCAACCCTATCCCTAGTGGGTATACGCAGTATTTT
.	TRBD2	TRBV27	TRBJ2-7	14	CASSPPSGRHEQYF	TGTGCCAGCAGCCCACCTAGCGGGAGACACGAGCAGTACTTC